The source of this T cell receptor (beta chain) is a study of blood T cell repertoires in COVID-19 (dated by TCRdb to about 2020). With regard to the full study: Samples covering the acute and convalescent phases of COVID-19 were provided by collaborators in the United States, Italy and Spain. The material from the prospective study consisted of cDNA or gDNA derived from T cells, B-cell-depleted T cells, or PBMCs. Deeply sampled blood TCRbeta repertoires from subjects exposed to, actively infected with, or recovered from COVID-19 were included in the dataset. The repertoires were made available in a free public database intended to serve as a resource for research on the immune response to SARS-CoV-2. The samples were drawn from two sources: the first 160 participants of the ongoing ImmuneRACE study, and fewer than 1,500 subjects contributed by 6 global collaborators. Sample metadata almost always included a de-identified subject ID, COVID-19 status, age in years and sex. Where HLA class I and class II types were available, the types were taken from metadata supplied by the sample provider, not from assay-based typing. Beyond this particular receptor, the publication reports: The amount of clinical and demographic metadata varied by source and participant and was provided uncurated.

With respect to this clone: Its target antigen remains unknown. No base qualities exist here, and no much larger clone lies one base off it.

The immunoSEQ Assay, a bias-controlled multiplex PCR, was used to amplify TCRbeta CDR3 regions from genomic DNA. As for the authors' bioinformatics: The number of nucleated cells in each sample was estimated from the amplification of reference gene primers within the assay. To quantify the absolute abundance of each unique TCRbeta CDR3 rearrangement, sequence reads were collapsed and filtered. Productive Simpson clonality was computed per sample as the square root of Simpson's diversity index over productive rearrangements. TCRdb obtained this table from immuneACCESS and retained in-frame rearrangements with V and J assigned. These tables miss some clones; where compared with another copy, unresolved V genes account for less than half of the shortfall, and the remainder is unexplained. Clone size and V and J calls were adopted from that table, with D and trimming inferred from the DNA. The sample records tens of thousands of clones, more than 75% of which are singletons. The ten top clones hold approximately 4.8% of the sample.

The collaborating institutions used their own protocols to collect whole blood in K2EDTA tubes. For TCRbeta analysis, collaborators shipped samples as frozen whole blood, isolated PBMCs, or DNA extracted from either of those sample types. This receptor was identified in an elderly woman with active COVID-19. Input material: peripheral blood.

This receptor carries the CDR3 CASSSYSGGEQYF. In nucleotides, the sequence is TGTGCCAGCAGTTCGTACTCAGGGGGCGAGCAGTACTTC. Recombination connected TRBV12-3 or TRBV12-4 to TRBJ2-7; a stretch of 7 junction bases matches TRBD1. Relative to germline, V is missing 4 bases and J is missing 6 bases, with 6 bases of the junction outside any gene match. The CDR3, cysteine through phenylalanine, is 13 amino acids long. Of the read, only the CDR3 DNA is kept; its 39 bases are in frame from base 1.